Below, 21 T cell receptor delta chains from the same sample are listed, as sequenced in a study of gamma-delta chains in newborns, infants, children. TCRdb re-called the reads with CATT. The sample lists some 4,000 delta-chain clones; roughly 0.54% were seen once. Sequenced sample: blood. The receptor set was obtained from a child who was a newborn, infant or young child, either healthy, febrile or measles-vaccinated (not recorded which).

This clone was observed a handful of times. TCRdb shows a much larger clone's protein in place of this DNA's translation, and the two differ at residue 12, likely through a read error; the protein shown is translated from the DNA. The chain is built from TRDV2 and TRDJ3, with D perhaps TRDD3 (5 bases). CDR3 length: 17 amino acids. Germline V CDR1 and CDR2: GEAIGNYY, EKD. The CDR3 region has the DNA TGTGCCTGTGACACCGTGGCCAGCTCCTGGGACGCCCGACAGATGTTTTTC. It codes for CACDTVASSWDARQMFF.

As concerns this clone: A far larger clone lies a single base away; this is likely a read error. Other DNA sequences in this sample translate to the same CDR3. The chain combines TRDV2 with TRDJ3; TRDD3 is a possible D gene (5 bases). The germline gives CDR1 GEAIGNYY, CDR2 EKD. This CDR3 contains 16 residues. The CDR3 sequence is CACDSLSSWDTRQMFF. The CDR3 region has the DNA TGTGCCTGTGACTCGCTCAGCTCCTGGGACACTCGACAGATGTTTTTC.

By proportion, this clone is large. Other nucleotide sequences from this sample produce the same CDR3. V gene TRDV2 combines with J gene TRDJ3; TRDD3 aligns across 11 bases. CDR3 length: 19 residues. V trimming: 4 bases; J trimming: 0 bases; junction bases outside the gene matches: 7. The germline CDR1 and CDR2 sequences are GEAIGNYY and EKD. CDR3 residues: CACDRLGDTPSWDTRQMFF. Written as DNA, the CDR3 is TGTGCCTGTGATCGTCTGGGGGATACCCCCTCCTGGGACACCCGACAGATGTTTTTC.

This clone turned up a few times. The TCRdb record carries a much larger clone's protein, which differs from this DNA's translation at residue 2; a read error is the likely cause, and the protein listed here is the DNA translation. The J gene is TRDJ3, the V gene TRDV2; TRDD3 matches at 10 bases. This CDR3 region has 17 residues. Germline-derived CDR1 and CDR2 are GEAIGNYY and EKD. The CDR3 loop is CSCGGYRSVWDTRQMFF. The CDR3 DNA reads as TGTTCCTGTGGGGGATACCGGAGCGTCTGGGACACCCGACAGATGTTTTTC.

This clone was picked up a small number of times. The TCRdb record carries a much larger clone's protein, which differs from this DNA's translation at residue 10; a read error is the likely cause, and the protein listed here is the DNA translation. The chain is built from TRDV2 and TRDJ1; TRDD3 agrees at 9 bases. J gave up 6 bases and V 2 bases, and 9 bases lay outside the gene matches. Germline V gene lookup returns CDR1 GEAIGNYY and CDR2 EKD. The CDR3 has 15 residues. CDR3 protein: CACDKLGDRVHKLIF. The CDR3 DNA follows: TGTGCCTGTGACAAACTGGGGGACCGGGTGCATAAACTCATCTTT.

By sample share, this clone is large. Other DNA variants within this sample encode the same CDR3. The chain recombines TRDV2 with TRDJ2, with 10 bases identical to TRDD3. CDR3 length: 14 amino acids. CDR1 is GEAIGNYY and CDR2 is EKD in the germline V gene. V lost 3 bases, J lost 5 bases, and 2 bases stayed unmatched. The CDR3 loop is CACDVLGDTAQLFF. Here the CDR3 DNA reads TGTGCCTGTGACGTACTGGGGGATACAGCACAACTCTTCTTT.

By sample fraction, this clone is medium-sized. The same CDR3 arises from other DNA sequences in this sample as well. This chain joins TRDV2 and TRDJ3; 11 bases are a match to TRDD3. Germline assignment: CDR1 GEAIGNYY and CDR2 EKD. Unmatched junction bases numbered 1, after V lost 4 bases and J lost 3 bases. This CDR3 has 16 amino acids. DNA for the CDR3: TGTGCCTGTGATACTGGGGGATACTGGGACACCCGACAGATGTTTTTC. Translating gives CACDTGGYWDTRQMFF.

This clone occurred a few times. A clone one base away is much larger, so this may be a read error. J is TRDJ2 and V is TRDV2, with 8 bases that match TRDD3. The V segment lost 3 bases and the J segment 7 bases; nucleotides outside the gene matches: 12. Germline lookup yields CDR1 GEAIGNYY and CDR2 EKD. CDR3 size: 16 residues. Here the CDR3 reads CACDVLGATLGAQLFF. The DNA for the CDR3 is TGTGCCTGTGACGTACTGGGGGCTACTTTGGGAGCACAACTCTTCTTT.

This clone was seen a handful of times. With a much larger clone just one base away, this may be a read error. The chain links TRDV2 to TRDJ1; the D is unclear. V shed 8 bases and J shed 5 bases, with 11 bases lying between them. The CDR3 extends over 11 amino acids. Germline V gives CDR1 GEAIGNYY, CDR2 EKD. The CDR3 DNA reads as TGTGCCTATGGATCCGAGGATAAACTCATCTTT. It specifies CAYGSEDKLIF.

Details on this clone: This likely reflects a read error, since a far larger clone is one base away. Other DNA sequences in the sample encode the same CDR3. This chain joins TRDV2 and TRDJ3; 12 bases align to TRDD3. Per germline, CDR1 GEAIGNYY and CDR2 EKD. The V segment lost 2 bases and the J segment 4 bases; nucleotides outside the gene matches: 5. The CDR3 covers 18 residues. DNA for the CDR3: TGTGCCTGTGACAAAATACTGGGGGATACTTGGGACACCCGACAGATGTTTTTC. It codes for CACDKILGDTWDTRQMFF.

Remarks on this clone: TCRdb's protein, taken from a much larger clone, differs from this DNA's translation at residue 6, likely owing to a read error; the protein displayed comes from the DNA. The chain couples TRDV2 to TRDJ3, with 11 bases that match TRDD3. J lost 4 bases, V lost 3 bases, and 13 bases had no gene match. Germline V gene sequence: CDR1 GEAIGNYY, CDR2 EKD. The CDR3 covers 20 residues. DNA for the CDR3: TGTGCCTGTGACTCCCATACTGGGGGATATACAGCTTGGGACACCCGACAGATGTTTTTC. Translated, it gives CACDSHTGGYTAWDTRQMFF.

This clone was picked up a small number of times. With a much larger clone just one base away, this may be a read error. The chain joins TRDV1 to TRDJ2, with TRDD3 identical over 8 bases. The CDR3 contains 20 residues. Germline-derived CDR1 and CDR2 are TSWWSYY and QGS. The trim removed 1 base at V and 1 base at J, leaving 14 bases unmatched. As DNA, the CDR3 is TGTGCTCTTGGGGAACACCCCTGCCTGGGGATACCAATTTTGACAGCACAACTCTTCTTT. This codes for CALGEHPCLGIPILTAQLFF.

This clone was counted between two and nine times. Possible read error: a much larger clone is one base away. Within the sample, other DNA sequences also encode this same CDR3. The J gene is TRDJ3, the V gene TRDV2; TRDD3 aligns across 8 bases. CDR3 length: 19 residues. Germline V gene data show CDR1 as GEAIGNYY and CDR2 as EKD. The CDR3, as DNA: TGTGCTTGTGACACCATGGGGATACCTAGCTCCTGGGACACCCGACAGATGTTTTTC. Translating it yields CACDTMGIPSSWDTRQMFF.

With regard to this clone: This likely stems from a read error, as it lies one base from a far larger clone. The same CDR3 can be traced to other DNA sequences in this sample. The V and J genes are TRDV2 and TRDJ1; 10 bases are shared with TRDD3. Germline V CDR1 and CDR2: GEAIGNYY, EKD. V shed 2 bases, J shed 3 bases, and the junction held 5 bases outside the gene matches. The CDR3 sequence is 15 residues long. CDR3: CACDRGIRDADKLIF. The CDR3 DNA reads as TGTGCCTGTGACAGGGGGATACGCGATGCCGATAAACTCATCTTT.

Within the sample, this clone is large. The same CDR3 can be traced to other DNA sequences in this sample. The chain joins TRDV2 to TRDJ1, with D perhaps TRDD3 (6 bases). This CDR3 has 13 residues. V shed 0 bases and J shed 2 bases, with 6 bases lying between them. CDR1 and CDR2 from the germline V gene are GEAIGNYY and EKD. CDR3 sequence reads: CACDTWGTDKLIF. The CDR3 DNA reads as TGTGCCTGTGACACCTGGGGGACCGATAAACTCATCTTT.

Worth noting for this clone: TCRdb pairs this DNA with a much larger clone's protein that differs at residue 14, likely a read error; the protein shown was translated from the DNA. V and J are TRDV2 and TRDJ1; 10 positions agree with TRDD3. The length of the CDR3 is 17 residues. CDR1 is GEAIGNYY and CDR2 is EKD in the germline V gene. CDR3 region: CACDTRTGGSYTDRLIF. The DNA of the CDR3 is TGTGCCTGTGACACTCGTACTGGGGGATCATACACCGATAGACTCATCTTT.

Concerning this clone: TCRdb's protein for this DNA is that of a much larger clone and differs from the translation at residue 9, likely a read error; the protein shown is the DNA translation. V is TRDV2 and J is TRDJ3, with 7 bases aligning to TRDD3. The CDR3 loop spans 17 amino acids. CDR1 is GEAIGNYY, CDR2 EKD, per germline. The trim removed 0 bases at V and 2 bases at J, leaving 3 bases unmatched. The CDR3: CACDTVWGAWDTRQMFF. The CDR3 DNA reads as TGTGCCTGTGACACCGTCTGGGGGGCCTGGGACACCCGACAGATGTTTTTC.

This clone has just a few counts. This DNA translates differently at residue 6 from the TCRdb protein, which is that of a much larger clone; a read error is likely, and the protein shown is the DNA's own translation. This chain uses TRDV2 with TRDJ2; D ambiguous. This CDR3 is built from 15 residues. Per the germline V gene, CDR1 is GEAIGNYY and CDR2 is EKD. Trimming removed 0 bases from V and 0 bases from J, with 7 bases in between. The CDR3 bases are TGTGCCTGTGACACCAGGAGGTCTTTGACAGCACAACTCTTCTTT. Protein sequence: CACDTRRSLTAQLFF.

This clone was found a few times. TCRdb's protein, taken from a much larger clone, differs from this DNA's translation at residue 10, likely owing to a read error; the protein displayed comes from the DNA. This chain uses TRDV2 with TRDJ2; 11 nucleotides agree with TRDD3. The ends lost 2 bases at V and 4 bases at J; junction bases unmatched: 5. The CDR3 consists of 16 residues. Germline CDR1 GEAIGNYY, CDR2 EKD. The CDR3 protein is CACDILGDNSTAQLFF. Written as DNA, the CDR3 is TGTGCCTGTGACATACTGGGGGATAATTCGACAGCACAACTCTTCTTT.

This clone was detected a few times. A far larger clone is just one base off, so this is likely a read error. This chain links TRDV2 with TRDJ3; 12 bases are a match to TRDD3. The CDR3 extends over 22 amino acids. CDR1 GEAIGNYY and CDR2 EKD come from the germline V gene. In DNA, the CDR3 is TGTGCCCGTGACACCGTCTGGGGGATACGCAGAACGGCTGGTTGGGACACCCGACAGATGTTTTTC. This sequence encodes CARDTVWGIRRTAGWDTRQMFF.

The sample holds a few counts of this clone. TCRdb's protein, taken from a much larger clone, differs from this DNA's translation at residue 12, likely owing to a read error; the protein displayed comes from the DNA. The gene calls are TRDV2 and TRDJ1, with 9 bases identical to TRDD3. This CDR3 comprises 15 residues. Germline loops: CDR1 GEAIGNYY, CDR2 EKD. CDR3 sequence (DNA): TGTGCCTGTGACAACTACTGGGGGAGGACCGATAGACTCATCTTT. This codes for CACDNYWGRTDRLIF.